This is a list of T cell receptor beta chains from one sample in a study of PD-1 blockade in mismatch repair-deficient tumors. Generated by immunoSEQ multiplex PCR, the TCRdb table keeps only in-frame clones and is missing some. The sample holds around 110,000 clones, 70% to 80% seen once. The sequenced sample was peripheral blood, obtained about 13 months after starting pembrolizumab. The source of these receptors is an adult with mismatch repair-deficient cancer. The CDR3 runs from the conserved cysteine through the conserved F or W. D genes are given only for firm matches. Size is stated for part of the rows, as once, few or many counts, or as a class when the clone is expanded.

V gene: TRBV6-5
D gene: -
J gene: TRBJ1-2
clone size: -
CDR3 protein: CASGGPPAPYGYTF
CDR3 DNA: TGTGCCAGTGGGGGGCCCCCCGCCCCCTATGGCTACACCTTC

V gene: TRBV2
D gene: -
J gene: TRBJ1-1
clone size: -
CDR3 protein: CASRPDSPNTEAFF
CDR3 DNA: TGTGCCAGCAGGCCGGACAGTCCGAACACTGAAGCTTTCTTT

V gene: TRBV4-2
D gene: TRBD2
J gene: TRBJ2-1
clone size: -
CDR3 protein: CASSQAGTSDNNEQFF
CDR3 DNA: TGTGCCAGCAGCCAGGCCGGGACTAGCGACAACAATGAGCAGTTCTTC

V gene: TRBV29-1
D gene: -
J gene: TRBJ2-2
clone size: -
CDR3 protein: CSVGGRADSTGELFF
CDR3 DNA: TGCAGCGTTGGGGGTCGGGCGGACTCGACCGGGGAGCTGTTTTTT

V gene: TRBV7-8
D gene: TRBD1
J gene: TRBJ2-1
clone size: -
CDR3 protein: CASSQGQASYNEQFF
CDR3 DNA: TGTGCCAGCAGCCAGGGACAGGCCTCCTACAATGAGCAGTTCTTC

V gene: TRBV30
D gene: TRBD1
J gene: TRBJ1-5
clone size: few
CDR3 protein: CAWSVGQANQPQHF
CDR3 DNA: TGTGCCTGGAGTGTCGGACAGGCCAATCAGCCCCAGCATTTT

V gene: TRBV11-2
D gene: -
J gene: TRBJ2-3
clone size: -
CDR3 protein: CASTHQAPYRADTQYF
CDR3 DNA: TGTGCCAGCACCCATCAGGCTCCTTATCGTGCAGATACGCAGTATTTT

V gene: TRBV19
D gene: -
J gene: TRBJ1-4
clone size: -
CDR3 protein: CASSIGRTDEKLFF
CDR3 DNA: TGTGCCAGTAGTATAGGGAGGACTGATGAAAAACTGTTTTTT

V gene: TRBV7-8
D gene: -
J gene: TRBJ1-1
clone size: -
CDR3 protein: CASSFAVSHYEAFF
CDR3 DNA: TGTGCCAGCAGCTTTGCCGTATCTCACTATGAAGCTTTCTTT

V gene: TRBV5-1
D gene: TRBD1
J gene: TRBJ2-5
clone size: -
CDR3 protein: CASSLDRGSAETQYF
CDR3 DNA: TGCGCCAGCAGTTTGGACAGGGGATCAGCAGAGACCCAGTACTTC

V gene: TRBV29-1
D gene: TRBD1
J gene: TRBJ2-1
clone size: -
CDR3 protein: CSGDRGNEQFF
CDR3 DNA: TGCAGCGGGGACAGGGGCAATGAGCAGTTCTTC

V gene: TRBV13
D gene: -
J gene: TRBJ1-3
clone size: -
CDR3 protein: CASRIPVGGNTIYF
CDR3 DNA: TGTGCCAGCAGAATACCAGTCGGAGGAAACACCATATATTTT

V gene: TRBV27
D gene: TRBD1
J gene: TRBJ1-1
clone size: -
CDR3 protein: CASRKPSGTGGGNTEAFF
CDR3 DNA: TGTGCCAGCAGAAAACCCTCCGGGACAGGGGGCGGGAACACTGAAGCTTTCTTT

V gene: TRBV30
D gene: TRBD2
J gene: TRBJ2-1
clone size: -
CDR3 protein: CAWSGGLGREQFF
CDR3 DNA: TGTGCCTGGAGTGGGGGACTAGGCCGTGAGCAGTTCTTC

V gene: TRBV11-3
D gene: -
J gene: TRBJ1-5
clone size: -
CDR3 protein: CASSLPIQENYSNQPQHF
CDR3 DNA: TGTGCCAGCAGCTTACCAATACAGGAGAATTATAGCAATCAGCCCCAGCATTTT

V gene: TRBV15
D gene: -
J gene: TRBJ1-2
clone size: few
CDR3 protein: CATSTPTTAYGYTF
CDR3 DNA: TGTGCCACCAGCACCCCAACGACAGCATATGGCTACACCTTC

V gene: TRBV30
D gene: -
J gene: TRBJ1-1
clone size: few
CDR3 protein: CAWRPQGLTEAFF
CDR3 DNA: TGTGCCTGGAGACCGCAGGGTCTCACTGAAGCTTTCTTT

V gene: TRBV7-9
D gene: TRBD1
J gene: TRBJ1-2
clone size: -
CDR3 protein: CASSLDLQGGGYTF
CDR3 DNA: TGTGCCAGCAGCTTAGACCTACAGGGGGGCGGCTACACCTTC

V gene: TRBV7-9
D gene: TRBD1
J gene: TRBJ2-7
clone size: -
CDR3 protein: CASSSGQGFSYEQYF
CDR3 DNA: TGTGCCAGCAGCTCTGGACAGGGTTTTTCCTACGAGCAGTACTTC

V gene: TRBV18
D gene: -
J gene: TRBJ1-1
clone size: -
CDR3 protein: CASSLGRVLNTEAFF
CDR3 DNA: TGTGCCAGCTCACTCGGAAGGGTACTCAACACTGAAGCTTTCTTT

V gene: TRBV6-5
D gene: TRBD2
J gene: TRBJ2-1
clone size: -
CDR3 protein: CASSKTSGRSREQFF
CDR3 DNA: TGTGCCAGCAGCAAGACTAGCGGGAGGTCGCGTGAGCAGTTCTTC

V gene: TRBV5-1
D gene: TRBD2
J gene: TRBJ2-7
clone size: few
CDR3 protein: CASSSGGSPGEQYF
CDR3 DNA: TGCGCCAGCAGCTCCGGGGGGTCGCCGGGCGAGCAGTACTTC

V gene: TRBV6-1
D gene: -
J gene: TRBJ2-2
clone size: -
CDR3 protein: CASSLEGETGELFF
CDR3 DNA: TGTGCCAGCAGCCTTGAAGGGGAAACCGGGGAGCTGTTTTTT

V gene: TRBV5-8
D gene: TRBD1
J gene: TRBJ2-5
clone size: -
CDR3 protein: CASSLVPQGFETQYF
CDR3 DNA: TGTGCCAGCAGCTTGGTGCCACAGGGGTTTGAGACCCAGTACTTC

V gene: TRBV11-3
D gene: -
J gene: TRBJ2-2
clone size: -
CDR3 protein: CASSLTPGQGTGELFF
CDR3 DNA: TGTGCCAGCAGCTTAACCCCGGGGCAGGGCACCGGGGAGCTGTTTTTT

V gene: TRBV2
D gene: -
J gene: TRBJ1-2
clone size: once
CDR3 protein: CASRFGYGYTF
CDR3 DNA: TGTGCCAGCAGGTTTGGCTATGGCTACACCTTC

V gene: TRBV5-4
D gene: TRBD1
J gene: TRBJ1-1
clone size: -
CDR3 protein: CASSIDRGGTEAFF
CDR3 DNA: TGTGCCAGCAGCATCGACAGGGGAGGCACTGAAGCTTTCTTT

V gene: TRBV2
D gene: -
J gene: TRBJ1-1
clone size: -
CDR3 protein: CASSVRDDTEAFF
CDR3 DNA: TGTGCCAGCAGTGTGAGGGACGACACTGAAGCTTTCTTT